The TCR beta chain under discussion was sequenced for a study of shared clonotypes between healthy human individuals. Broader study findings: When compared with the clonotypes that were shared by all four sorted-subset donors, the non-shared clonotypes turned out to have lower generation probabilities.

CD4+ cell separation produced CD45RA+ naive and CD45RA-negative memory subsets. Clones were read by immunoSEQ multiplex PCR, and TCRdb kept only the in-frame ones, dropping some. This table holds 2 million to 3 million clones, 93% found once. About this clone: Its antigen is not identified. Its ends do not fully match the called genes, so a read error is possible.

Germline V gene sequence: CDR1 SQVTM, CDR2 ANQGSEA. This CDR3 spans 15 amino acids. Sequencing was done on a sample of naive CD4+ T cells from PBMCs. Regarding subset: CD45RA+ positively selected. V and J are TRBV29-1 and TRBJ2-7, with a weak D call TRBD2 (5 bases). The TCR was taken from a man between 18 and 35 years old in good health. Some clones in this sample may be carry-over from other donors' samples. Here the CDR3 DNA reads TGCAGCGTGGAAGGACTTGGTGGATGGACCTACGAGCAGTACTTC. This codes for CSVEGLGGWTYEQYF.